This T cell receptor (beta chain) came from a study of OX40 agonist ivuxolimab in advanced cancers. Method: immunoSEQ multiplex PCR; TCRdb's copy keeps in-frame clones and lacks some. The sample yields approximately 90,000 clones, about 88% seen once. Germline loops: CDR1 SNHLY, CDR2 FYNNEI. CDR3 length: 13 residues. V lost 8 bases, J lost 5 bases, and 16 bases lay in between. The sequence was collected from an adult with an advanced solid tumor such as melanoma, head and neck, liver or kidney cancer. This specimen was CD4+ or CD8+ T cells sorted from blood, taken in a trial of the OX40 agonist ivuxolimab. The rearrangement joins TRBV2 to TRBJ2-7, with a possible D match to TRBD1 (6 bases). CDR3 coding DNA: TGTGCCAGCCGCTCCCCCAGGGGTCACGAGCAGTACTTC. This codes for CASRSPRGHEQYF.